These 9 T cell receptor beta chains share one sample of origin, sequenced in a study of blood T cell repertoires in COVID-19. Measured with immunoSEQ multiplex PCR; TCRdb has only the in-frame clones, and not every one. This table has 350,000 to 400,000 clones, approximately 87% appearing once. Source material: PBMCs or T cells enriched from blood (not recorded which). These receptors were collected from a woman aged 25 to 45 with acute COVID-19.

The chain employs TRBV7-3 and TRBJ2-1; a weak D match, TRBD2 (6 bases). The V and J ends lost 5 bases and 3 bases respectively, with 11 bases between them. CDR1 is SGHTA, CDR2 FQGTGA, per germline. The CDR3 sequence is 14 residues long. CDR3 region: CASSSGRNYNEQFF. The CDR3 DNA follows: TGTGCCAGCAGCAGCGGGCGTAACTACAATGAGCAGTTCTTC.

The V gene is TRBV24-1, the J gene TRBJ2-5; 7 nucleotides line up with TRBD1. Germline V lookup: CDR1 KGHDR, CDR2 SFDVKD. This CDR3 is 15 amino acids long. With V trimmed by 4 bases and J by 4 bases, 8 bases remained unmatched. In DNA, the CDR3 is TGTGCCACCAGTGACGACAGGGTCGACCGAGAGACCCAGTACTTC. Its translation: CATSDDRVDRETQYF.

The chain uses TRBV5-8 and TRBJ1-2; D may be TRBD1 (5 bases). Trimming pared 4 bases from V and 4 bases from J, leaving 8 bases between. There are 12 residues in the CDR3. In germline, CDR1 is SGHTS, CDR2 YDEGEE. CDR3 amino acids: CASSPQVYGYTF. The CDR3 coding sequence is TGTGCCAGCAGCCCACAGGTCTATGGCTACACCTTC.

This sequence joins TRBV4-1 and TRBJ1-2, with unresolved D. Germline-derived CDR1 and CDR2 are MGHRA and YSYEKL. The length of the CDR3 is 13 residues. Trimming took 3 bases from V and 4 from J, leaving 9 bases between them. The CDR3 bases are TGCGCCAGCAGCCAGGGCACGGCCTATGGCTACACCTTC. Translated: CASSQGTAYGYTF.

J is TRBJ2-3 and V is TRBV7-2; 12 bases agree with TRBD2. Looked up from germline, CDR1 is SGHTA and CDR2 is FQGNSA. CDR3 length: 15 residues. Unmatched junction bases numbered 1, after V lost 2 bases and J lost 4 bases. The CDR3: CASSLSSGGADTQYF. CDR3 DNA: TGTGCCAGCAGCTTATCTAGCGGGGGGGCAGATACGCAGTATTTT.

The chain employs TRBV6-6 and TRBJ1-5; D remains ambiguous. Germline CDR1 is MNHNY and CDR2 is SVGAGI (reference sequence). Trimming pared 5 bases from V and 0 bases from J, leaving 14 bases between. The CDR3 is made up of 16 amino acids. The CDR3 sequence is CASSKYTGSSNQPQHF. For the CDR3, the DNA is TGTGCCAGCAGTAAATACACCGGGTCTAGCAATCAGCCCCAGCATTTT.

The J gene is TRBJ1-3, the V gene TRBV9, with unresolved D. The V gene lost 0 bases and the J gene lost 2 bases, with 9 bases spanning the gap. This CDR3 contains 15 residues. From germline, CDR1 is SGDLS and CDR2 YYNGEE. In DNA, the CDR3 is TGTGCCAGCAGCGTAGAACAGAGCACTGGAAACACCATATATTTT. Amino acid sequence: CASSVEQSTGNTIYF.

This clone came up once. The V call is TRBV6-1, the J call TRBJ1-2; D may be TRBD1 (5 bases). Trimming pared 0 bases from V and 5 bases from J, leaving 10 bases between. CDR1 and CDR2 from the germline V gene are MNHNS and SASEGT. There are 14 residues in the CDR3. The CDR3 protein is CASSEALRGYGYTF. The CDR3 region has the DNA TGTGCCAGCAGTGAAGCGCTTCGGGGGTATGGCTACACCTTC.

The chain's CDR3 is CASSQPYRGPEAFF. The DNA for the CDR3 is TGCGCCAGCAGCCAACCATACAGGGGGCCTGAAGCTTTCTTT. V usage is TRBV4-1 and J usage is TRBJ1-1, with 9 positions matching TRBD1. Unmatched junction bases numbered 4, after V lost 2 bases and J lost 6 bases. Germline-derived CDR1 and CDR2 are MGHRA and YSYEKL. This CDR3 has 14 residues.